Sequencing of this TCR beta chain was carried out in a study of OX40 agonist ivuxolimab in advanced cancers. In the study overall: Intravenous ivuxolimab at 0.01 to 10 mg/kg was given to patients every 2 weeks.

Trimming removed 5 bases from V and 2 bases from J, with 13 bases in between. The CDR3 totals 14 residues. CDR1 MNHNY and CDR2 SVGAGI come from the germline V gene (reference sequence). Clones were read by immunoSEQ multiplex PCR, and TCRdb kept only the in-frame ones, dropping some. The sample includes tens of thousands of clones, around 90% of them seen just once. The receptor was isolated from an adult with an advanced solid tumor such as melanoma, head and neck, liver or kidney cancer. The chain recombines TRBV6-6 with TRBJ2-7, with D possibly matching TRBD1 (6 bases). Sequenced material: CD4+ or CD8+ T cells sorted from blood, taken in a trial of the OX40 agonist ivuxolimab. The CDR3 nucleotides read TGTGCCAGCAGTGCCGCAGGGGTTACCTACGAGCAGTACTTC. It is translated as CASSAAGVTYEQYF.